This T cell receptor beta chain stems from a study of shared clonotypes between healthy human individuals (dated by TCRdb to the early 2020s). In terms of the full investigation: The cohort included three men and two women between 18 and 49 years of age. Per donor, three plates each were used for CD4 naive and CD4 memory, two for CD8 naive, and one for CD8 memory. The study deeply sequenced blood TCR repertoires of about 5 healthy adults to estimate repertoire size and the extent of clonotype sharing between individuals. To increase sequencing depth and limit assay-specific biases, different laboratories used diverse techniques to prepare libraries and sequence TCR repertoires. Between about 0.85 and 10 billion PBMCs per donor were obtained by leukapheresis.

Using the deep immunoSEQ assay, multiplex PCR amplified TCR CDR3 regions from genomic DNA. Extracted genomic DNA from each cell subset was spread evenly across all wells of several immunoSEQ 96-well plates, with each plate serving as a replicate. Each replicate PCR for sorted subsets received approximately 200 ng genomic DNA, equal to tens of thousands of T cell genomes. Purified libraries were quantified with a Qubit 3.0 fluorometer, sized on a Bioanalyzer 2100, and re-quantified with the KAPA Library Quantification kit. Each immunoSEQ 96-well plate was sequenced on its own single-read 150-cycle Illumina NextSeq 550 flow cell. In the original analysis: Because only junctional sequences without quality scores were contained in the immunoSEQ output, filtering matching that applied to full-length reads could not be performed. To assign V/J genes and CDR3, sequences were annotated using PyIR, a Python wrapper for IgBLAST v1.9, with IMGT germline references. Reads were removed for weak V/J assignments (E-value above 1e-6), missing CDR3, stop codons, out-of-frame junctions, or ambiguous translated residues. V3J clonotypes were defined as sequences sharing the same inferred V gene, J gene, and CDR3 amino acid sequence. The percentage overlap between two repertoires was calculated by dividing the number of shared unique clonotypes by the size of the smaller repertoire. Richness of each repertoire was evaluated using RTK rarefaction, the Chao1 estimator, and Recon v2.1 estimates of unobserved clonotypes. Generation probabilities were computed with OLGA for all TCRbeta clonotypes obtained by the gDNA method from several donors. Held by TCRdb, this immuneACCESS table contains in-frame sequences only and omits some clones. Under half of the omission traces to an unresolved V gene where checked; the cause of the rest is unknown. Clone size and the V and J calls come from that table; the DNA yielded D and trimming. Across this sample there are about 2.5 million clones, with just under 95% seen only once. The top ten constitute approximately 0.39% of the sample.

The donors were healthy, HIV-negative adults with no recently reported acute infections or vaccinations. Only Caucasian adults living in Nashville, Tennessee, USA were represented among the donors. CD4+ T cells were enriched by magnetic negative selection, after which naive cells were positively selected on CD45RA and the negative fraction was taken as the memory subset. Blood was collected by leukapheresis, and PBMCs were isolated by Ficoll-Histopaque density gradient centrifugation and then cryopreserved in liquid nitrogen vapor phase. Analytical flow cytometry was used to check the purity and quantity of every magnetically sorted T cell population. Genomic DNA was isolated from each sorted fraction and quantified by UV absorbance on a Nanodrop 2000c. The paper's findings and limits, for the study overall: Because the study included only a small number of donors, the genetic and exposure-history diversity represented was limited. Pairwise subsampling indicated that sequencing depth was expected to affect the degree of clonotype sharing among donors. Sampling was restricted to blood, and TCR repertoires in tissues likely differ from the TCR repertoires found in blood. Compared with non-shared clonotypes, clonotypes shared by all four sorted-subset donors had higher generation probabilities. Estimated clonotype richness was generally larger for naive than for memory subsets. Across several donors, approximately 4.9% of naive CD4, roughly 3.5% of naive CD8, approximately 2.5% of memory CD4, and over 0.35% of memory CD8 clonotypes were shared. Rarefaction of sorted-subset datasets indicated incomplete sequencing despite the large sequencing depth.

The CDR3 runs 15 amino acids, cysteine and phenylalanine included. This entry keeps only the CDR3 DNA: 45 bases, framed from base 1. Per the germline V gene (reference sequence), LNHNV is the CDR1 and YYDKDF is the CDR2. The V and J ends are trimmed by 4 bases and 4 bases, leaving 16 bases between them. This clone occurred once. This receptor's antigen is unknown. Per-base qualities were not stored, and no clone one base away is much larger. The sequence is built from TRBV15 and TRBJ1-2; the D gene is possibly TRBD1, with 5 bases matching. This clonotype originated in a man aged 18 to 30 in good health. Some clones in this sample may be carry-over from other donors' samples. The sequenced material came from naive CD4+ T cells from PBMCs. The sample's cell subset or site label is to be understood as: CD45RA+ positively selected. The nucleotide sequence reads as follows: TGTGCCACCAGCACCGCACATCGGGGGGGCTATGGCTACACCTTC. This codes for CATSTAHRGGYGYTF.